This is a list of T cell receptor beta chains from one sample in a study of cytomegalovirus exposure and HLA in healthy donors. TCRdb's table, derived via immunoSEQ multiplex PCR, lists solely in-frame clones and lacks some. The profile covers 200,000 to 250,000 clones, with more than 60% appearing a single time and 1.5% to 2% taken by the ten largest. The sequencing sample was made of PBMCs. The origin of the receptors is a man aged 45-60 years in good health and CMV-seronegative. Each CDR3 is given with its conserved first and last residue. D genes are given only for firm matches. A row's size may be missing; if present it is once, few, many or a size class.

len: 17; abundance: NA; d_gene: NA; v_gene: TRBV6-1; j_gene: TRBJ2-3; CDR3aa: CASSEAQVGGRTDTQYF; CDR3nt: TGTGCCAGCAGTGAAGCGCAGGTGGGAGGTAGGACAGATACGCAGTATTTT
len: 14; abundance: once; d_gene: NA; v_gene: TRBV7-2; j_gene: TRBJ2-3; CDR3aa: CASSLVAGTDTQYF; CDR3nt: TGTGCCAGCAGCTTAGTCGCGGGCACAGATACGCAGTATTTT
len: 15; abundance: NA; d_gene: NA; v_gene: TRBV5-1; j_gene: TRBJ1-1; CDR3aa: CASSLVTVSTTEAFF; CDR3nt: TGCGCCAGCAGCTTGGTGACAGTTTCTACAACTGAAGCTTTCTTT
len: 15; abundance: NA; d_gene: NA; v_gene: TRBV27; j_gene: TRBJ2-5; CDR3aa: CASSSDRTLGETQYF; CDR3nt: TGTGCCAGCAGTTCTGACAGGACCCTAGGAGAGACCCAGTACTTC
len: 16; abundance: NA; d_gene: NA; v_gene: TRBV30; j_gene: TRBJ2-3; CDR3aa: CAWSTQIMDFTDTQYF; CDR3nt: TGTGCCTGGAGTACCCAAATCATGGACTTCACAGATACGCAGTATTTT
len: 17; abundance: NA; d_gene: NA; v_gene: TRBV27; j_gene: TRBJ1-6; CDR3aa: CASSLRGGGQKNSPLHF; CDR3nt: TGTGCCAGCAGTTTAAGAGGCGGCGGACAGAAAAATTCACCCCTCCACTTT
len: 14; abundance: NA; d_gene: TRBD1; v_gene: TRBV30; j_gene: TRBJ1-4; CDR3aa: CAWTLQGVNEKLFF; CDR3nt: TGTGCCTGGACCCTACAGGGGGTTAATGAAAAACTGTTTTTT
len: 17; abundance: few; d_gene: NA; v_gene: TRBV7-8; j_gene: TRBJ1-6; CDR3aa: CASSLGEGGRRSSPLHF; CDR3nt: TGTGCCAGCAGCTTAGGGGAGGGAGGGAGGCGAAGTTCACCCCTCCACTTT
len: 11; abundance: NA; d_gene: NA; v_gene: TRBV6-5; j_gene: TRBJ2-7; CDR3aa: CASSQRYEQYF; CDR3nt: TGTGCCAGCAGTCAGAGGTACGAGCAGTACTTC
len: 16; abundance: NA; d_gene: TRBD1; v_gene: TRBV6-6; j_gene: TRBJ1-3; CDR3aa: CASSTTTGGSGNTIYF; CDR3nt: TGTGCCAGCAGTACGACGACAGGGGGCTCTGGAAACACCATATATTTT
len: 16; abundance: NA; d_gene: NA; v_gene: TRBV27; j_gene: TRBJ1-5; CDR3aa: CASSLFARGFNQPQHF; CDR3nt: TGTGCCAGCAGTTTATTTGCACGGGGATTCAATCAGCCCCAGCATTTT
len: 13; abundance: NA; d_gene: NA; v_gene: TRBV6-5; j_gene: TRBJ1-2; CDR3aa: CASRPDTTYGYTF; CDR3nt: TGTGCCAGCAGGCCGGACACCACCTATGGCTACACCTTC
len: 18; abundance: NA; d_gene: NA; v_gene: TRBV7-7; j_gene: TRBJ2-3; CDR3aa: CASSLGQGQKPFTDTQYF; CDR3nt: TGTGCCAGCAGCTTAGGTCAGGGTCAGAAGCCTTTCACAGATACGCAGTATTTT
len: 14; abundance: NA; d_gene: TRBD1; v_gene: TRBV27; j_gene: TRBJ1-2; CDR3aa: CASSPGQGLYGYTF; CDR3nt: TGTGCCAGCAGTCCCGGACAGGGTCTGTACGGCTACACCTTC
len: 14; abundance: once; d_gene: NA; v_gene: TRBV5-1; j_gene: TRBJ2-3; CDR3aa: CASSLTGSTDTQYF; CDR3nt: TGCGCCAGCAGCTTGACAGGGAGCACAGATACGCAGTATTTT
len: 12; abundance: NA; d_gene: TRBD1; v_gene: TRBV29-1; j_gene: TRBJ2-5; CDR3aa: CSSSGGGETQYF; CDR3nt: TGCAGCTCCTCAGGGGGCGGAGAGACCCAGTACTTC
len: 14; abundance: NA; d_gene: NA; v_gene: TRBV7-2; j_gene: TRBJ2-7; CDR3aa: CASRASGRVYEQYF; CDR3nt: TGTGCCAGCAGGGCTTCGGGCAGGGTCTACGAGCAGTACTTC
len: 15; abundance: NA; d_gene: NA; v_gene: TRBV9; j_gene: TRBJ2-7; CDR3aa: CASSVGDISGYEQYF; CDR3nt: TGTGCCAGCAGCGTAGGGGATATTAGCGGCTACGAGCAGTACTTC
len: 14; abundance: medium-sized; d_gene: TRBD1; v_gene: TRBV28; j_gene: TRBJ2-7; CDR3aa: CASSSGGETYEQYF; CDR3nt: TGTGCCAGCAGCTCAGGGGGCGAAACGTACGAGCAGTACTTC
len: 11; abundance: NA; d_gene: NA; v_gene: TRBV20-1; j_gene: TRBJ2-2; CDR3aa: CSAPIAGELFF; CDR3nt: TGCAGTGCCCCTATCGCCGGGGAGCTGTTTTTT
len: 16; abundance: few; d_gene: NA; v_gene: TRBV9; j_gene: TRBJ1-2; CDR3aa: CASSPGDDRESYGYTF; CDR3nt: TGTGCCAGCAGCCCAGGAGACGACAGAGAATCCTATGGCTACACCTTC
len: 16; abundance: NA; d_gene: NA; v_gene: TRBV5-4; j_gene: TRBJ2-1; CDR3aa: CASSNYRGVNYNEQFF; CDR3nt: TGTGCCAGCAGCAACTACCGGGGTGTCAATTACAATGAGCAGTTCTTC
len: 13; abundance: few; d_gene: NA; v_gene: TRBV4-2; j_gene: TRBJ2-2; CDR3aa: CASSQADLGELFF; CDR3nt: TGTGCCAGCAGCCAAGCCGACTTGGGGGAGCTGTTTTTT